This T cell receptor beta chain stems from a study of graft-versus-host responses after intestinal transplantation (dated by TCRdb to the early 2020s). A note on the overall study: The transplants that recipients got were multivisceral, liver-intestinal, or isolated intestinal. All recipients received anti-thymocyte globulin induction followed by maintenance tacrolimus and steroids for approximately 3 years. After intestinal transplantation, graft-versus-host and host-versus-graft alloreactive T cell clones were followed in the graft, circulation and bone marrow using bulk TCR-beta CDR3 sequencing. To identify alloreactive clones, pre-transplant mixed lymphocyte reaction products were sequenced and then compared with unstimulated pre-transplant donor and recipient T cells. Of the 20 to 25 intestinal transplant recipients enrolled in the cohort, one of whom was a retransplant, a few patients without pretransplant specimens were excluded. Donor T cell macrochimerism was defined as a peak of at least 4% donor T cells among recipient peripheral blood mononuclear cells. Rather than going through the commercial service, samples from three later patients were sequenced in-house on an Illumina MiSeq and processed with MiXCR. What the research found in general, with its limitations: In the allografts of patients with donor T cell macrochimerism, GvH to HvG T cell clonal ratios were high. GvH clones were detected in recipient bone marrow, and some appeared earlier in ileal mucosa or blood, consistent with an intestinal mucosal origin. Early after transplant, declines in HvG clones were associated with peak levels of circulating GvH clones. Conclusions were limited by the relatively low number and heterogeneity of intestinal transplant patients.

For this clone: Its antigen specificity is not known. Base qualities are not recorded, but no much larger clone differs from it by a single base.

Inclusive of the bounding cysteine and phenylalanine, the CDR3 is 15 residues long. Kept here is only the CDR3 DNA, which spans 45 bases and is read in frame from base 1. Here V drops 2 bases and J drops 1 base, and the junction holds 3 bases not matched to any gene. Per the germline V gene (reference sequence), MNHEY is the CDR1 and SMNVEV is the CDR2. The library was prepared using the immunoSEQ multiplex PCR assay. For most patients, genomic DNA was isolated with the Qiagen DNeasy Blood and Tissue Kit and sent frozen to Adaptive Biotechnologies for TCR sequencing. Adaptive Biotechnologies carried out high-throughput TCR-beta CDR3 sequencing of genomic DNA for most patients. Processing in the source paper ran as follows. Adaptive's ImmunoSEQ software was the source of the TCR sequencing data for 18 patients, while a few other patients were processed with MiXCR and VDJtools. To correct CD4 versus CD8 sorting errors, sequences present in both subsets at a frequency ratio below 5:1 were removed. CDR3 nucleotide sequences shared between donor and recipient were removed because their origin could not be assigned. To count as alloreactive, a clone needed at least 2-fold expansion over unstimulated cells and a minimum CFSE-low frequency of 0.002% (template counts) or 0.001% (read counts). A clone was considered mappable if detected in the sequenced pre-transplant spleen, lymph node, or MLR CFSE-low populations of the donor or recipient. The cumulative frequency of alloreactive clones was calculated as a percentage of all sequences, weighted by copy number. TCRdb mirrors the immuneACCESS table, restricted to in-frame sequences. Some clones are absent from its copies; in checked studies, under half trace to an unresolved V gene, and the reason for the others is unknown. V and J calls and clone size come straight from that table; D and trimming were deduced from the DNA. Across this sample there are more than 80,000 clones, with over 80% seen only once. The ten largest clones add up to about a sixth of the sample.

The sample's time point label, decoded: cells obtained before transplantation from donor or recipient. CD3+CD4+ and CD3+CD8+ populations were FACS-sorted from unstimulated pre-transplant donor and recipient cells taken from spleen or lymph nodes. This TCR came from a human donor who received an intestinal transplant. Sequencing was performed on unstimulated CD8+ T cells sorted from spleen or lymph node cells, taken before intestinal transplant. The chain couples TRBV27 to TRBJ2-7, and 9 junction bases match TRBD1. The CDR3 amino acid sequence is: CASSLATGGSYEQYF. The nucleotide sequence is given as TGTGCCAGCAGTTTAGCGACAGGGGGGTCCTACGAGCAGTACTTC.